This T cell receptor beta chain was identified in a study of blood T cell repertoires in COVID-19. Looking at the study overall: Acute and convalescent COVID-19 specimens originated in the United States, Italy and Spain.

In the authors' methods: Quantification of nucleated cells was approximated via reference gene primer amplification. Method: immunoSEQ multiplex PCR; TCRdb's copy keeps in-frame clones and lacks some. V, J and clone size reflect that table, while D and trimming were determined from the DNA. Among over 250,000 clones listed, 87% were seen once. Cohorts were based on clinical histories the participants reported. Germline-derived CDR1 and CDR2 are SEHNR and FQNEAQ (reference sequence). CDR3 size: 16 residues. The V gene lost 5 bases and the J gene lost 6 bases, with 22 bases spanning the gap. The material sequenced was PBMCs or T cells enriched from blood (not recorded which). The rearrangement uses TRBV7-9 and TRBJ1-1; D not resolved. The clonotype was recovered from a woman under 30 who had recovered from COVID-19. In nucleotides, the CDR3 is TGTGCCAGCAGCCCCCCCGCAGGCCCCTTAATCGCTGAAGCTTTCTTT. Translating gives CASSPPAGPLIAEAFF.